This TCR beta chain originates from a study of T cell responses to AZD1222 COVID-19 vaccine. Remarks on this clone: Its antigen is still unknown.

Study-level findings and limits: Donors were mostly white British, more females; clonal diversity possibly underestimated.

V lost 4 bases, J lost 4 bases, and 10 bases lay in between. This CDR3 comprises 13 residues. Germline CDR1 reads LNHDA; CDR2 reads SQIVND (reference sequence). Sequenced by immunoSEQ multiplex PCR; TCRdb stores in-frame clones only, minus some. The sample yields 180,000 or so clones, around 94% seen once. V and J are TRBV19 and TRBJ1-1; tentative D call: TRBD1 (5 bases). The receptor was isolated from an adult in good health. The sample was peripheral blood, taken on day 0 of AZD1222 vaccination. The CDR3 reads CASSRGVPTEAFF. CDR3 DNA: TGTGCCAGTAGTAGGGGGGTGCCCACTGAAGCTTTCTTT.